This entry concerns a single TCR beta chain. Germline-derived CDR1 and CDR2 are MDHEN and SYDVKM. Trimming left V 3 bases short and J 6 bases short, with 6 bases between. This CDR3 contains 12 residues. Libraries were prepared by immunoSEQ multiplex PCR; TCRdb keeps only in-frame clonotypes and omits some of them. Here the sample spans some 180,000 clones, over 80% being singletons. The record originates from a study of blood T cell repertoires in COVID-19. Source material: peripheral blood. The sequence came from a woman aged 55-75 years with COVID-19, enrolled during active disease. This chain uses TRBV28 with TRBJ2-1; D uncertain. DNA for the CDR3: TGTGCCAGCAGTTTTAATCGCAATGAGCAGTTCTTC. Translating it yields CASSFNRNEQFF. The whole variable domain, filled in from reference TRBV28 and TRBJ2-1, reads DVKVTQSSRYLVKRTGEKVFLECVQDMDHENMFWYRQDPGLGLRLIYFSYDVKMKEKGDIPEGYSVSREKKERFSLILESASTNQTSMYLCASSFNRNEQFFGPGTRLTVL.